By share, the clone carrying this T cell receptor (beta chain) ranks as medium-sized (0.01 to 0.1%). Its antigen remains unidentified. No patient had received any treatment before thyroid surgery. The record originates from a study of metastatic and nonmetastatic thyroid tumors. Study as a whole: Where malignant and benign thyroid patients were concerned, repertoires were compared across blood and tumor or nodule tissue.

This CDR3 contains 14 residues. Germline V gene sequence: CDR1 DFQATT, CDR2 SNEGSKA (reference sequence). Trimming left V 6 bases short and J 0 bases short, with 15 bases between. Per the authors' pipeline: To classify distant metastasis in papillary thyroid cancer, a model was built from CDR3 differences across clinicopathological groups. TCRdb reanalyzed the PCR reads with MiXCR. What appears here as the V and J calls and clone size reflects TCRdb's work, not the paper's. This table holds about 41,000 clones, 25% to 30% found once. Study-wide results and caveats: Malignant tumors reportedly showed significantly higher TCR beta diversity than benign nodules in both blood and tumor.

The sample was blood. This TCR derives from a male donor with papillary thyroid cancer or a benign thyroid nodule (not recorded which). Some clones in this sample may be carry-over from other donors' samples. J is TRBJ2-7 and V is TRBV20-1; D is possibly TRBD1 (6 bases). In nucleotides, the CDR3 is TGCAGTGCGCAATGGGACACTCGCTCCTACGAGCAGTACTTC. It translates to CSAQWDTRSYEQYF.